These 5 T cell receptor beta chains share one sample of origin, sequenced in a study of blood T cell repertoires in COVID-19. TCRdb keeps only in-frame clones here, not all; method: immunoSEQ multiplex PCR. The profile covers about 350,000 clones, with approximately 86% appearing a single time and 7.1% taken by the ten largest. Sequencing was carried out using peripheral blood. These TCRs come from a woman in her sixties or seventies with COVID-19, enrolled during active disease.

V usage is TRBV4-3 and J usage is TRBJ1-5; perhaps TRBD1 as D (6 bases). The CDR3 length is 17 residues. Per germline, CDR1 LGHNA and CDR2 YSLEER. Trimming stripped 4 bases from V and 5 bases from J, with 21 bases between. Written as DNA, the CDR3 is TGCGCCAGCAGCCCGGGGGGGGCGTCCACCCCCTATCAGCCCCAGCATTTT. Translated: CASSPGGASTPYQPQHF.

This clone appeared a single time. V usage is TRBV7-7 and J usage is TRBJ2-1; 8 bases line up with TRBD2. CDR3 length: 15 amino acids. V lost 3 bases and J lost 4; bases outside the gene matches: 5. Germline V gives CDR1 SSHAT, CDR2 FNYEAQ (reference sequence). CDR3 region: CASSFREGLYNEQFF. The CDR3 bases are TGTGCCAGCAGCTTTCGGGAGGGGCTTTACAATGAGCAGTTCTTC.

The DNA of the CDR3 is TGTGCCAGTAGTGACCGAGACAGGGGACCCGAGCAGTACTTC. This encodes CASSDRDRGPEQYF. J is TRBJ2-7 and V is TRBV19; 8 positions agree with TRBD1. Germline CDR1 and CDR2: LNHDA and SQIVND (reference sequence). CDR3 length: 14 amino acids. The trim removed 5 bases at V and 6 bases at J, leaving 9 bases unmatched.

The gene calls are TRBV6-5 and TRBJ2-7; a possible D gene is TRBD1 (6 bases). CDR1 and CDR2 from the germline V gene are MNHEY and SVGAGI. This CDR3 is 13 amino acids long. V was clipped by 6 bases and J by 4 bases, with 13 bases between them. DNA of the CDR3: TGTGCCAGCAGGCAGGGGTTCAGGTACGAGCAGTACTTC. Encoded protein: CASRQGFRYEQYF.

The V call is TRBV5-6, the J call TRBJ1-1; TRBD1 agrees at 10 bases. Germline assignment: CDR1 SGHDT and CDR2 YYEEEE. Trimming at V came to 4 bases and at J to 4 bases, leaving 10 bases not matched to a gene. The CDR3 loop spans 16 amino acids. The CDR3 here is CASSRGTGALSTEAFF. The DNA for the CDR3 is TGTGCCAGCAGCCGGGGGACAGGGGCTCTATCCACTGAAGCTTTCTTT.